The text below deals with one T cell receptor beta chain. The antigen remains undetermined. In TCRdb, the reads were re-called with MiXCR into one record per CDR3 protein. The data hold approximately 730,000 distinct CDR3 sequences, with roughly 30% observed a single time. The record originates from a study of T cell repertoires in cytomegalovirus infection. Overall study findings and caveats: Cumulative public TCR beta family frequency identified CMV carriers with the relevant HLA. Predominance within the ex vivo response was attributable to HLA-C-restricted CMV-specific TCR beta clonotypes.

Trimming removed 4 bases from V and 6 bases from J; junction bases left unmatched: 6. This CDR3 is 14 amino acids long. Here the sequenced sample was cultured PBMCs, taken from culture after CMV antigen stimulation. The chain employs TRBV12-3 or TRBV12-4 and TRBJ2-7; the match to TRBD1 covers 10 bases. The origin of this receptor is a human donor in good health (CMV status not recorded). Some clones in this sample may be carry-over from other donors' samples. CDR3 loop: CASSSTGDRGEQYF. CDR3 nucleotides: TGTGCCAGCAGTTCTACCGGGGACAGGGGCGAGCAGTACTTC.